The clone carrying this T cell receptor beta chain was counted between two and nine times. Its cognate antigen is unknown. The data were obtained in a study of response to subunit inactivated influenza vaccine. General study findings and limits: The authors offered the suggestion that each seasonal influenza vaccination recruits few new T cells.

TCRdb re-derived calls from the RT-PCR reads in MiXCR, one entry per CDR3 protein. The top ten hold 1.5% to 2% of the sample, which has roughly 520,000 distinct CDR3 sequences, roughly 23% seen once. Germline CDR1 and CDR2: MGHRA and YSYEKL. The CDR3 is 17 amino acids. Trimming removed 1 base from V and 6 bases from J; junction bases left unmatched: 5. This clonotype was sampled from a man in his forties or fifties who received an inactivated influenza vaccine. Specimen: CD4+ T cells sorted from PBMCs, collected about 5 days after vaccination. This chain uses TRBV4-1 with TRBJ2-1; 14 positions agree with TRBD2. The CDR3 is CASSQGHGTSGGNEQFF. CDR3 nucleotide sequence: TGCGCCAGCAGCCAAGGCCACGGGACTAGCGGGGGCAATGAGCAGTTCTTC.